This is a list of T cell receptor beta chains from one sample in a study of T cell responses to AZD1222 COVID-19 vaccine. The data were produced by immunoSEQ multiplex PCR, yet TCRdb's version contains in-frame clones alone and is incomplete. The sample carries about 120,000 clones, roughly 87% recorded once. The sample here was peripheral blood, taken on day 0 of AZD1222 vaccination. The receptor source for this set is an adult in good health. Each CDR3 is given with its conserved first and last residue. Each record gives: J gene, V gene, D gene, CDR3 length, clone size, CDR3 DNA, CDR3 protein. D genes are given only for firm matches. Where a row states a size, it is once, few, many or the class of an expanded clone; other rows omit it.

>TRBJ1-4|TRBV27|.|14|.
TGTGCCAGCAGGGCCGCTACCCCTAGGGAAAAACTGTTTTTT
CASRAATPREKLFF
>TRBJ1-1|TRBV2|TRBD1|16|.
TGTGCCAGCAAGAAGGACAGGGGGTTGGGCGGCACTGAAGCTTTCTTT
CASKKDRGLGGTEAFF
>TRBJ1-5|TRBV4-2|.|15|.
TGTGCCAGCAGCCAAGCCATTAATAGCAATCAGCCCCAGCATTTT
CASSQAINSNQPQHF
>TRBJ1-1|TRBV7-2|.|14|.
TGTGCCAGCAGCTCAAACCCGACAGGCACTGAAGCTTTCTTT
CASSSNPTGTEAFF
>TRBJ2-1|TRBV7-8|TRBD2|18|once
TGTGCCAGCAGCTTAGACGATCTTGTCCGGGACTATTACAATGAGCAGTTCTTC
CASSLDDLVRDYYNEQFF
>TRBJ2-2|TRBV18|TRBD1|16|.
TGTGCCAGCTCCAGGGGACAGACCCAGAACACCGGGGAGCTGTTTTTT
CASSRGQTQNTGELFF
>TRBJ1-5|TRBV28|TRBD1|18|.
TGTGCCAGCAGTTTCGCGGACAGGGATGGGAGTAGCAATCAGCCCCAGCATTTT
CASSFADRDGSSNQPQHF
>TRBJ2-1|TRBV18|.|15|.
TGTGCCAGCTCCACTTACACCCCCAGGTCGGGTGAGCAGTTCTTC
CASSTYTPRSGEQFF
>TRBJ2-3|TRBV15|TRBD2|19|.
TGTGCCACCAGCAGAGATCTGCTAGCGGCCCAACCAAGCACAGATACGCAGTATTTT
CATSRDLLAAQPSTDTQYF
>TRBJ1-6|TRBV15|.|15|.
TGTGCCACCAGCAGAGATGGGTCAGGGCGGCCACCCCTCCACTTT
CATSRDGSGRPPLHF
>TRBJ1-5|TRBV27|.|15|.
TGTGCCAGCAGTTCACTTGGACGGAGCAATCAGCCCCAGCATTTT
CASSSLGRSNQPQHF
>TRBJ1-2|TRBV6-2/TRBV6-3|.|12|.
TGTGCCAGCAGTTCCGACACCTATGGCTACACCTTC
CASSSDTYGYTF
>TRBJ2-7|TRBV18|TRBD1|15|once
TGTGCCAGCTCACGGCATCGGGACAGCTCCTACGAGCAGTACTTC
CASSRHRDSSYEQYF
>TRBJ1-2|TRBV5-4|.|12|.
TGTGCCGGGGGGGAGGGGAATTATGGCTACACCTTC
CAGGEGNYGYTF
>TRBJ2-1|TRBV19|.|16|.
TGTGCCATACCCGACAGAGCCTTAAGCTCCTACAATGAGCAGTTCTTC
CAIPDRALSSYNEQFF
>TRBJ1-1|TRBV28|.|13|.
TGTGCCAGCAGTTTTTCTTGGGTCAGAGGCCTGAGGTTT
CASSFSWVRGLRF
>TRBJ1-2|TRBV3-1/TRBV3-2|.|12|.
TGTGCCAGCAGCGACGTTAACTATGGCTACACCTTC
CASSDVNYGYTF
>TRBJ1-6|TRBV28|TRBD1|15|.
TGTGCCAGCAGTTTGGGGACAGGGGGCAATTCACCCCTCCACTTT
CASSLGTGGNSPLHF
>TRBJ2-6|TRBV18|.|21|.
TGTGCCAGCTCACCACCGAGGGCACAAGCAAGAGCCCGCTCTGGGGCCAACGTCCTGACTTTC
CASSPPRAQARARSGANVLTF
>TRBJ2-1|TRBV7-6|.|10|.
TGTGCCAGCAGCTTCAATGAGCAGTTCTTC
CASSFNEQFF
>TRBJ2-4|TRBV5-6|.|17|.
TGTGCCAGCAGTCCCACTGGGGGCGGCGGGCGGTGGAACATTCAGTACTTC
CASSPTGGGGRWNIQYF
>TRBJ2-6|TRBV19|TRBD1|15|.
TGTGCCAGTAGTAGGGGACAGAAGGGGGCCAACGTCCTGACTTTC
CASSRGQKGANVLTF
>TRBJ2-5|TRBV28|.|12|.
TGTGCCAGCAGTTTTGGAGGGCAGACCCAGTACTTC
CASSFGGQTQYF